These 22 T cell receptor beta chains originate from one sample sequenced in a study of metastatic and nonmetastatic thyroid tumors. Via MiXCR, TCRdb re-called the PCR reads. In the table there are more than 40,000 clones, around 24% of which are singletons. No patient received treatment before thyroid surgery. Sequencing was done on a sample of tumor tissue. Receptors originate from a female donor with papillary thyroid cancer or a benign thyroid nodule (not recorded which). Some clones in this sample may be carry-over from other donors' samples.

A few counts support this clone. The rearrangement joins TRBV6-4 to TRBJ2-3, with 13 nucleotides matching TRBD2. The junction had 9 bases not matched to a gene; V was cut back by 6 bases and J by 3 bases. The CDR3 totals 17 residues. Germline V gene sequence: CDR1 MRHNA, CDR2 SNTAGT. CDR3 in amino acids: CASSRPTSGRKTDTQYF. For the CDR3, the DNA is TGTGCCAGCAGCAGACCGACTAGCGGGAGGAAGACAGATACGCAGTATTTT.

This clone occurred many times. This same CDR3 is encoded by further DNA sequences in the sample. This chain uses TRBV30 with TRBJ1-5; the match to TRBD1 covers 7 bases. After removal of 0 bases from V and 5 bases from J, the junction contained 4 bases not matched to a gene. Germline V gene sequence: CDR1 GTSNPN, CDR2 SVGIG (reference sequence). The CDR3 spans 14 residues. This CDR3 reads CAWSVGQVYQPQHF. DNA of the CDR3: TGTGCCTGGAGTGTAGGACAGGTTTATCAGCCCCAGCATTTT. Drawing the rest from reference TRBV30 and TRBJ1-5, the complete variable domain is SQTIHQWPATLVQPVGSPLSLECTVEGTSNPNLYWYRQAAGRGLQLLFYSVGIGQISSEVPQNLSASRPQDRQFILSSKKLLLSDSGFYLCAWSVGQVYQPQHFGDGTRLSIL.

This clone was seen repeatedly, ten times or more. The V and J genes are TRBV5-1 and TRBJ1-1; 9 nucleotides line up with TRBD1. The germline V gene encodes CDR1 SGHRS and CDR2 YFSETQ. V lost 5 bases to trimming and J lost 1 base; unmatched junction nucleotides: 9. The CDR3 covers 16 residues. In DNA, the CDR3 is TGCGCCAGCAGGGAGGGACAGGGACGAACGAACACTGAAGCTTTCTTT. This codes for CASREGQGRTNTEAFF.

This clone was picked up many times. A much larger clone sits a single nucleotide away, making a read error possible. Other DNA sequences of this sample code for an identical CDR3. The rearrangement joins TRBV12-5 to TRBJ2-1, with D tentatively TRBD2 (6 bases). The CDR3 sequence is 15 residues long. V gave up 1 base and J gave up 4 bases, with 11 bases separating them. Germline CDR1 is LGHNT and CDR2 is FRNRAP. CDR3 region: CASGLGPSGYNEQFF. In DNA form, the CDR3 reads TGTGCTAGTGGTTTGGGCCCGAGCGGGTACAATGAGCAGTTCTTC.

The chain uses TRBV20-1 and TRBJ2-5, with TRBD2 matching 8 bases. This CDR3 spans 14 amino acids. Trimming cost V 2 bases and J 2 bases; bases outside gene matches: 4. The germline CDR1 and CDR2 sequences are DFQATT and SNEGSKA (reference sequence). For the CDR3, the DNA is TGCAGTGCTAGATTGACTAGCGATCAAGAGACCCAGTACTTC. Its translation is CSARLTSDQETQYF.

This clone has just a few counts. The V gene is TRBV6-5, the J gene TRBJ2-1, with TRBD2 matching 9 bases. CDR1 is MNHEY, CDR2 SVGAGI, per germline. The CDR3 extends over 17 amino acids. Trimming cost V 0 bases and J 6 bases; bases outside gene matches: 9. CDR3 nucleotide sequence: TGTGCCAGCAGTTACTCGAATCTAGCGGGGTCGATCAATGAGCAGTTCTTC. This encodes CASSYSNLAGSINEQFF.

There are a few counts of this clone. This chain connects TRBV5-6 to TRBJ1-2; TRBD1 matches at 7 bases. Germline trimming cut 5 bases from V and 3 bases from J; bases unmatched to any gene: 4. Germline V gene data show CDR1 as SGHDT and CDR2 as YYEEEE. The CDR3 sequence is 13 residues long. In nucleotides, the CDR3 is TGTGCCAGCAGGGGACAGAACTACTATGGCTACACCTTC. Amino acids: CASRGQNYYGYTF. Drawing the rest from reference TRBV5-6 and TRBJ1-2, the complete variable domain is DAGVTQSPTHLIKTRGQQVTLRCSPKSGHDTVSWYQQALGQGPQFIFQYYEEEERQRGNFPDRFSGHQFPNYSSELNVNALLLGDSALYLCASRGQNYYGYTFGSGTRLTVV.

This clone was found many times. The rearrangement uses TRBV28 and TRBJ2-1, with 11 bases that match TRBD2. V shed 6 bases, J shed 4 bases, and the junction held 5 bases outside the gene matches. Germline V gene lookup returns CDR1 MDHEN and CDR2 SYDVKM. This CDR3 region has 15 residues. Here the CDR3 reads CASRVTSGEYNEQFF. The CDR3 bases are TGTGCCAGCAGAGTGACTAGCGGGGAGTACAATGAGCAGTTCTTC. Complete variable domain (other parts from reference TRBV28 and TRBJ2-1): DVKVTQSSRYLVKRTGEKVFLECVQDMDHENMFWYRQDPGLGLRLIYFSYDVKMKEKGDIPEGYSVSREKKERFSLILESASTNQTSMYLCASRVTSGEYNEQFFGPGTRLTVL.

Here the CDR3 reads CSPGLAGNNEQFF. The CDR3 nucleotides read TGCAGTCCGGGACTAGCGGGCAACAATGAGCAGTTCTTC. This sequence joins TRBV20-1 and TRBJ2-1, with TRBD2 matching over 12 bases. Trimming cost V 8 bases and J 5 bases; bases outside gene matches: 4. The CDR3 has 13 amino acids. Looked up from germline, CDR1 is DFQATT and CDR2 is SNEGSKA (reference sequence).

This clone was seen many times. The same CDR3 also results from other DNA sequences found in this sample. In nucleotides, the CDR3 is TGCAGTGCTAGATCTAGCACAGATACGCAGTATTTT. Translated, it gives CSARSSTDTQYF. This chain joins TRBV20-1 and TRBJ2-3; the D is unclear. V lost 2 bases to trimming and J lost 0 bases, with 3 bases between them. CDR1 is DFQATT, CDR2 SNEGSKA, per germline (reference sequence). The CDR3 has 12 amino acids.

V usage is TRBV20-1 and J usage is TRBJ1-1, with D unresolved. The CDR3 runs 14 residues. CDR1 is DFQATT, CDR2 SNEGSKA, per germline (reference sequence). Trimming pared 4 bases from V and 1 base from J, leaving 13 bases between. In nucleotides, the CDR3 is TGCAGTGCTAAGACCGCCGGGAAGAACACTGAAGCTTTCTTT. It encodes CSAKTAGKNTEAFF.

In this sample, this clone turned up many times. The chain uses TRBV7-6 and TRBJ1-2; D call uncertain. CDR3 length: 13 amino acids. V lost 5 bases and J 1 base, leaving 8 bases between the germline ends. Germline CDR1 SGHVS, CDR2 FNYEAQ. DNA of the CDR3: TGTGCCAGCAGCGCCGACGGTAACTATGGCTACACCTTC. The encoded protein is CASSADGNYGYTF.

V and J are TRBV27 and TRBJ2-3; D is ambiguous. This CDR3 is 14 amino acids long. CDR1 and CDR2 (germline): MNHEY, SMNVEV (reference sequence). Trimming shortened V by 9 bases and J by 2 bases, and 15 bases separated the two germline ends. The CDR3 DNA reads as TGTGCCAGTTCCGTCGGCCCCACCACAGATACGCAGTATTTT. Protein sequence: CASSVGPTTDTQYF.

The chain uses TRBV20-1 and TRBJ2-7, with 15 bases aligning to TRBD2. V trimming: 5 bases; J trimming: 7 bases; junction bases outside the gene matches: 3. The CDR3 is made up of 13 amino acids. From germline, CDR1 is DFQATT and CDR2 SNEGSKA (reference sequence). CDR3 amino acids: CSASGTSGGEQYF. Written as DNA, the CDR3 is TGCAGTGCTTCCGGGACTAGCGGGGGGGAGCAGTACTTC.

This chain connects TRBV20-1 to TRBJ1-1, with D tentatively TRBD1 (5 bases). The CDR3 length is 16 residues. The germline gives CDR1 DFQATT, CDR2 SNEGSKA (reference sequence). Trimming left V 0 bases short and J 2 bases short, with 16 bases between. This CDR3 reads CSARDYAGKRNTEAFF. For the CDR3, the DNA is TGCAGTGCTAGAGATTACGCAGGGAAAAGAAACACTGAAGCTTTCTTT.

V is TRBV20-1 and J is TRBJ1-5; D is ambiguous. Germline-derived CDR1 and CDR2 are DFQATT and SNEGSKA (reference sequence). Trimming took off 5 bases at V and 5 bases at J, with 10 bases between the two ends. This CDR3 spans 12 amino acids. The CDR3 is CSARGVDQPQHF. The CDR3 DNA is TGCAGTGCTCGCGGAGTTGATCAGCCCCAGCATTTT.

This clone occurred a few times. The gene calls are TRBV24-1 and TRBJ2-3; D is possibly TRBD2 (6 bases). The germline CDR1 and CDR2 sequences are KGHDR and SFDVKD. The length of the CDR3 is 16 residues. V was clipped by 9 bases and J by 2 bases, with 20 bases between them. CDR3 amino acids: CATAWTIGGITDTQYF. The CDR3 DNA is TGTGCCACCGCCTGGACTATCGGGGGTATCACAGATACGCAGTATTTT.

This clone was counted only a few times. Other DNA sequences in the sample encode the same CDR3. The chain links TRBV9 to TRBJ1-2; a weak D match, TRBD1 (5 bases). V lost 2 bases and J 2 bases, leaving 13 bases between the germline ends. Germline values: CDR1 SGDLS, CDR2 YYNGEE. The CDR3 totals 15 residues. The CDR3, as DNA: TGTGCCAGCAGCGTCCACGGGGACGTCAACTATGGCTACACCTTC. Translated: CASSVHGDVNYGYTF. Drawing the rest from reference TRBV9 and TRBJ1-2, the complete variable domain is DSGVTQTPKHLITATGQRVTLRCSPRSGDLSVYWYQQSLDQGLQFLIQYYNGEERAKGNILERFSAQQFPDLHSELNLSSLELGDSALYFCASSVHGDVNYGYTFGSGTRLTVV.

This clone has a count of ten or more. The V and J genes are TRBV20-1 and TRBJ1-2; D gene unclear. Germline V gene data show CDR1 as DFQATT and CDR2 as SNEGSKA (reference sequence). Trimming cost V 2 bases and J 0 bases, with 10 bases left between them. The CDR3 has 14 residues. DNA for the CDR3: TGCAGTGCTAGACTACCCGATTCTAACTATGGCTACACCTTC. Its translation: CSARLPDSNYGYTF.

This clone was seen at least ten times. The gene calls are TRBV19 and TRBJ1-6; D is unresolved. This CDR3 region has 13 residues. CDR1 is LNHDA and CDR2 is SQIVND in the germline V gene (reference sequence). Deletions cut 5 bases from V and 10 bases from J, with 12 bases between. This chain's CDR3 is CASSPTSRSPLHF. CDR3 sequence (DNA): TGTGCCAGTAGTCCGACATCAAGGTCACCCCTCCACTTT.

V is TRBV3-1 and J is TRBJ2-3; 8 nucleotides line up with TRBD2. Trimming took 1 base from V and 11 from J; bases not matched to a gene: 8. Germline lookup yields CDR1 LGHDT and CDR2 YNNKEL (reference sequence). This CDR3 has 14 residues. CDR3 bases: TGTGCCAGCAGCCAAGTGCCGTTAGCGGGAAGGCAGTATTTT. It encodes CASSQVPLAGRQYF.

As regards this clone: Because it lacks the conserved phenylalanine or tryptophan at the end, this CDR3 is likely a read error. The CDR3 DNA follows: TGTGCCAGCAGGGCATTAGGGGGCTATGGCTACACCTTA. Translated: CASRALGGYGYTL. V is TRBV6-2 or TRBV6-3 and J is TRBJ1-2; a possible D gene is TRBD1 (6 bases). Germline CDR1 reads MNHEY; CDR2 reads SVGEGT. The germline V and J ends were trimmed by 6 bases and 4 bases, with 12 bases remaining between them. This CDR3 spans 13 amino acids.